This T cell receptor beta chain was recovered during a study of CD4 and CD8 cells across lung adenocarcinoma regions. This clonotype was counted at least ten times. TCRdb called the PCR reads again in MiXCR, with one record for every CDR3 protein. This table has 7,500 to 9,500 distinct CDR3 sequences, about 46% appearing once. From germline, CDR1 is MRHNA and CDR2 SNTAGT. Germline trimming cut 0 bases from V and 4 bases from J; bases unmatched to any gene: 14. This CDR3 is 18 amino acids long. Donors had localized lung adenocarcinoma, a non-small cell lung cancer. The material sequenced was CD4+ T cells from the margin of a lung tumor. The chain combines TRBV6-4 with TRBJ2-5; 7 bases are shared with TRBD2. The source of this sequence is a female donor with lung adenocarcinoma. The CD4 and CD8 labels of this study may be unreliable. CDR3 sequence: CASSDSGRVPGVGETQYF. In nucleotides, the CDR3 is TGTGCCAGCAGTGACTCGGGGAGGGTCCCTGGGGTAGGAGAGACCCAGTACTTC.